These 9 T cell receptor beta chains share one sample of origin, sequenced in a study of cytomegalovirus exposure and HLA in healthy donors. Profiled with immunoSEQ multiplex PCR; TCRdb holds only in-frame clones, not every one. This sample yields roughly 120,000 clones, of which 88% are seen a single time; approximately 1.5% belongs to the top ten. Sequencing used PBMCs. These receptors came from a woman in her twenties or thirties in good health and CMV-seropositive.

This sequence joins TRBV11-2 and TRBJ2-7; TRBD1 matches at 8 bases. J gave up 4 bases and V 3 bases, and 8 bases lay outside the gene matches. Germline V gene data show CDR1 as SGHAT and CDR2 as FQNNGV. The CDR3 has 15 residues. CDR3 residues: CASSFKTGEWYEQYF. The CDR3 nucleotides are TGTGCCAGCAGCTTCAAGACAGGGGAGTGGTACGAGCAGTACTTC.

The chain couples TRBV21-1 to TRBJ2-7; TRBD2 is taken as the D call from the table, unchecked against the DNA. TRBV21-1 is marked as a pseudogene. The CDR3 extends over 17 amino acids. CDR3 in amino acids: CASSFRVCSIRSYEQYF. DNA of the CDR3: TGTGCCAGCAGCTTCCGGGTCTGTTCAATAAGGTCCTACGAGCAGTACTTC.

This chain links TRBV25-1 with TRBJ1-2, with D possibly matching TRBD1 (5 bases). CDR3 size: 14 residues. V was clipped by 6 bases and J by 8 bases, with 19 bases between them. Germline CDR1 is MGHDK and CDR2 is SYGVNS. The CDR3 region is CASREPQGLGGYTF. The CDR3 DNA follows: TGTGCCAGCAGGGAACCTCAGGGATTAGGCGGCTACACCTTC.

The J gene is TRBJ2-7, the V gene TRBV19, with 11 bases that match TRBD2. Losses at the gene ends were 10 bases for V and 4 bases for J; bases not matched to a gene: 9. The length of the CDR3 is 14 residues. Per the germline V gene, CDR1 is LNHDA and CDR2 is SQIVND (reference sequence). The CDR3 nucleotides read TGTGCCACCTCTTTGACTAGCGGGATGTACGAGCAGTACTTC. Translation gives CATSLTSGMYEQYF.

The rearrangement joins TRBV6-6 to TRBJ1-2; 7 bases align to TRBD1. CDR1 and CDR2 (germline): MNHNY, SVGAGI (reference sequence). V shed 5 bases, J shed 5 bases, and the junction held 5 bases outside the gene matches. There are 13 residues in the CDR3. The CDR3 DNA reads TGTGCCAGCAGTATAGGACAGGTGTATGGCTACACCTTC. Translation gives CASSIGQVYGYTF.

V and J are TRBV29-1 and TRBJ1-4; D perhaps matches TRBD1 (6 bases). In germline, CDR1 is SQVTM, CDR2 ANQGSEA. This CDR3 comprises 13 residues. With 6 bases removed from V and 11 bases from J, the gap between germline ends came to 19 bases. CDR3 sequence reads: CSVGDKGRGKLFF. CDR3 DNA: TGCAGCGTGGGGGACAAGGGCCGTGGGAAACTGTTTTTT.

The J gene is TRBJ2-1, the V gene TRBV7-2; D may be TRBD2 (5 bases). The CDR3 has 14 residues. Germline loops: CDR1 SGHTA, CDR2 FQGNSA. Deletions cut 1 base from V and 7 bases from J, with 11 bases between. The CDR3: CASSLGELGNEQFF. CDR3 DNA sequence: TGTGCCAGCAGCTTAGGGGAGCTCGGAAATGAGCAGTTCTTC.

CDR3 nucleotides: TGTGCCAGCAGCTTGGGGGTGGTTGCGGGGAGCACAGATACGCAGTATTTT. Its translation is CASSLGVVAGSTDTQYF. The rearrangement joins TRBV7-2 to TRBJ2-3, with D perhaps matching TRBD2 (6 bases). The V gene's germline CDR1 is SGHTA and CDR2 FQGNSA. Trimming removed 3 bases at V and 0 bases at J, with 16 bases between. The CDR3 length is 17 residues.

This chain joins TRBV6-1 and TRBJ2-1; TRBD2 aligns across 7 bases. With 6 bases clipped from V and 0 bases from J, the junction kept 5 bases outside the gene matches. This CDR3 comprises 15 residues. From germline, CDR1 is MNHNS and CDR2 SASEGT. The CDR3 region has the DNA TGTGCCAGCAGGAGTAGCGGGCGCTCCTACAATGAGCAGTTCTTC. Translated: CASRSSGRSYNEQFF.